This T cell receptor (beta chain) was observed in a study of preoperative IRX-2 immunotherapy in early breast cancer. The treatment is: preoperative locoregional IRX-2 cytokine immunotherapy. Patients received preoperative, locoregional IRX-2 cytokine immunotherapy in a phase Ib study. Only a few counts were recorded for this clone. CDR3 length: 11 amino acids. Germline V gene lookup returns CDR1 SGDLS and CDR2 YYNGEE. Trimming took off 7 bases at V and 4 bases at J, with 8 bases between the two ends. Profiling relied on immunoSEQ multiplex PCR, and the TCRdb table lists in-frame clones only, not all of them. The table shows approximately 24,000 clones, with roughly 89% occurring only once.

The rearrangement uses TRBV9 and TRBJ1-2, with D perhaps TRBD1 (5 bases). Sequencing was performed on tumor tissue, taken after IRX-2 immunotherapy. The source of this sequence is a human donor with breast cancer. For the CDR3, the DNA is TGTGCCAGCGTGGGGGTCTATGGCTACACCTTC. It codes for CASVGVYGYTF.